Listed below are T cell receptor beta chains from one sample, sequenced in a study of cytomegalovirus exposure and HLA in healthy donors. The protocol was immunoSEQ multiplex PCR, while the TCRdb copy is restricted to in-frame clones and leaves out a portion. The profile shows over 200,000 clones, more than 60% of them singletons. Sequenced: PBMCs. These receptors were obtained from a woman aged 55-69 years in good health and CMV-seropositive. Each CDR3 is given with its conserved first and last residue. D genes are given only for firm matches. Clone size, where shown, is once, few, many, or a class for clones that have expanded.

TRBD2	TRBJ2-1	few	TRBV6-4	TGTGCCAGCAGTGGGACTAGCGAGTCCAATGAGCAGTTCTTC	CASSGTSESNEQFF
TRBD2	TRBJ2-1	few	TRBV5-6	TGTGCCAGCAGCTTGTTGGTTCTAGCGGGAAACAATGAGCAGTTCTTC	CASSLLVLAGNNEQFF
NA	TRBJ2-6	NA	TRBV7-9	TGTTCCAGCAGCTTAGGCGGATACTCTGGGGCCAACGTCCTGACTTTC	CSSSLGGYSGANVLTF
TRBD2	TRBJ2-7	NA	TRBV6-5	TGTGCCAGCACCCCAGCGGGAGTTTACGAGCAGTACTTC	CASTPAGVYEQYF
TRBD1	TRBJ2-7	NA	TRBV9	TGTGCCAGCAGCGTAGGAGGGGGCGCTGGTTACGAGCAGTACTTC	CASSVGGGAGYEQYF
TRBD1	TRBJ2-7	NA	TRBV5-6	TGTGCCAGCATGAAGGGGGCTGGGTACGAGCAGTACTTC	CASMKGAGYEQYF
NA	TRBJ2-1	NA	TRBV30	TGTGCCTGGAGTGAAGCCAACTCCTACAATGAGCAGTTCTTC	CAWSEANSYNEQFF
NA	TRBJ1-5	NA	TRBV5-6	TGTGCCAGCAGCTCGGGGTCAGTTCGGCCCCAGCATTTT	CASSSGSVRPQHF
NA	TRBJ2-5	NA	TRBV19	TGTGCCAGTAGTGTCCCGGGTGTAGAGACCCAGTACTTC	CASSVPGVETQYF
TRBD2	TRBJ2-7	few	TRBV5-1	TGCGCCAGCAGCTTGGAGGGCGGGGGGCGGCGCGAGCAGTACTTC	CASSLEGGGRREQYF
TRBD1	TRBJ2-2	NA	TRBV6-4	TGTGCCAGCAGTGACTCCGGGGACAGGAACACCGGGGAGCTGTTTTTT	CASSDSGDRNTGELFF
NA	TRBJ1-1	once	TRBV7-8	TGTGCCAGCAGCGGACAGCAGAACACTGAAGCTTTCTTT	CASSGQQNTEAFF
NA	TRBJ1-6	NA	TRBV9	TGTGCCAGCAGCGTAGGTTGGTTTGAGTCACCCCTCCACTTT	CASSVGWFESPLHF
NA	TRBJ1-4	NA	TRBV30	TGTGCCTGGAGTGTGGGCAGTAATAATGAAAAACTGTTTTTT	CAWSVGSNNEKLFF
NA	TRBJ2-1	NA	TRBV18	TGTGCCAGCTCACGACAGGGACTCGAGCAGTTCTTC	CASSRQGLEQFF
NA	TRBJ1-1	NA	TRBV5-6	TGTGCCAGCAGCTTAAATATGAACACTGAAGCTTTCTTT	CASSLNMNTEAFF
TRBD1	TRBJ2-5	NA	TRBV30	TGTGCCGGATCGACAGGGGCAGAGACCCAGTACTTC	CAGSTGAETQYF
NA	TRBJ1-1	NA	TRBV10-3	TGTGCCATCAGTGGCGCCCAGGCAAGTAACACTGAAGCTTTCTTT	CAISGAQASNTEAFF
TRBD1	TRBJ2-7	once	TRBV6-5	TGTGCCAGCAGTTACTCAACCGGGACAGGGGTTTACGAGCAGTACTTC	CASSYSTGTGVYEQYF
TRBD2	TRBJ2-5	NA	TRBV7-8	TGTGCCAGCAGCTTAGGTAGCGGGGGGGAACAAGAGACCCAGTACTTC	CASSLGSGGEQETQYF
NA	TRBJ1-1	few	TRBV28	TGTGCCAGCAGCCCCAACGGGGAGAGAGCTTTCTTT	CASSPNGERAFF
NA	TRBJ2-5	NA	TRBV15	TGTGCCACCAGCAGAGATTTGACCAGCGCGGAGACCCAGTACTTC	CATSRDLTSAETQYF
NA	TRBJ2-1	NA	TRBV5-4	TGTGCCAGCAGCTTGGATAAGACAGACCAGTTCTTC	CASSLDKTDQFF
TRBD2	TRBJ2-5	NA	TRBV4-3	TGCGCCAGCAGCCCCTCCGGGGGGGCGGAGGAGACCCAGTACTTC	CASSPSGGAEETQYF
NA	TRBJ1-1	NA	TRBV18	TGTGCCAGCTCACAGGGGATTGTCACTGAAGCTTTCTTT	CASSQGIVTEAFF
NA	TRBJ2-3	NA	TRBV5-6	TGTGCCAGCAGCTACCGACAGAACACAGATACGCAGTATTTT	CASSYRQNTDTQYF
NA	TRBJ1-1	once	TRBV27	TGTGCCAGCACTAAATACCCCCGGGGAAGAAACACTGAAGCTTTCTTT	CASTKYPRGRNTEAFF
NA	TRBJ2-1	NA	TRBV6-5	TGTGCCAGCAGAGAGGGGGGGGCCCGTTACAATGAGCAGTTCTTC	CASREGGARYNEQFF
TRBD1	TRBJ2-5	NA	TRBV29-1	TGCAGCGTAAACCGGGACAGGGGGCGGGAGACCCAGTACTTC	CSVNRDRGRETQYF
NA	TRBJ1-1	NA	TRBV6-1	TGTGCCAGCAGCCGTCACATGAACACTGAAGCTTTCTTT	CASSRHMNTEAFF
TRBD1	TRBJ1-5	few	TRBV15	TGTGCCACCAGCAGCTCGGACAGGGGAAGTCAGCCCCAGCATTTT	CATSSSDRGSQPQHF
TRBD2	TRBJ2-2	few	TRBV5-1	TGCGCCAGCAGCTTTCTAGCGGGAGTGGGGACCGGGGAGCTGTTTTTT	CASSFLAGVGTGELFF
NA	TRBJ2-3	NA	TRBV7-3	TGTGCCAGCAGCACAGGGTTGGGGCCCGATACGCAGTATTTT	CASSTGLGPDTQYF
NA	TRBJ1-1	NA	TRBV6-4	TGTGCCAGCAGTGACCGGCAGGGCTCTGAAGCTTTCTTT	CASSDRQGSEAFF
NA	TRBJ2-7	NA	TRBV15	TGTGCCACCAGCAGAGAGAGGGAAGAGCAGTACTTC	CATSREREEQYF
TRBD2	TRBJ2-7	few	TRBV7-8	TGTGCCAGCAGCTTAACTAGCGGGAGGTCCTACGAGCAGTACTTC	CASSLTSGRSYEQYF
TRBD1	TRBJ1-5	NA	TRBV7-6	TGTGCCAGCAGCTTAGCAGGGGGCGAAAGCAATCAGCCCCAGCATTTT	CASSLAGGESNQPQHF
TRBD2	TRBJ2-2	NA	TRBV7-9	TGTGCCAGCAGCTTAGGGGCGGGAGAGAACACCGGGGAGCTGTTTTTT	CASSLGAGENTGELFF
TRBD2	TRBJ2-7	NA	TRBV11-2	TGTGCCAGCAGCTTAGCTCCTAGCGGGACTGGGGAGCAGTACTTC	CASSLAPSGTGEQYF
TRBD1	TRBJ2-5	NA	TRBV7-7	TGTGCCAGCAGCTCCCCCACGACAGGGATGGAGACCCAGTACTTC	CASSSPTTGMETQYF